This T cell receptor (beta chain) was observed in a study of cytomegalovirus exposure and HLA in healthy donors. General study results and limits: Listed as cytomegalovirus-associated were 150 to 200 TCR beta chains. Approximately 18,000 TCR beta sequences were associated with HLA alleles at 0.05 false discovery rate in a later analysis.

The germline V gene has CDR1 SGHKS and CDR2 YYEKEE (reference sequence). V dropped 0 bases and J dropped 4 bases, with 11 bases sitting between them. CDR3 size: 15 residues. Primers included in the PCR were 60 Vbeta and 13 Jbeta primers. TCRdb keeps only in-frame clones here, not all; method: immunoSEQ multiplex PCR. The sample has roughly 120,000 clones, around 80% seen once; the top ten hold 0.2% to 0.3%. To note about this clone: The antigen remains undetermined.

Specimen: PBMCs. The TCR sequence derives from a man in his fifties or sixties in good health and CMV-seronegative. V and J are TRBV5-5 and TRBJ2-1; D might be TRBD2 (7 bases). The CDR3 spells CASSLEQGLYNEQFF. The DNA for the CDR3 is TGTGCCAGCAGCTTGGAACAGGGACTATACAATGAGCAGTTCTTC.